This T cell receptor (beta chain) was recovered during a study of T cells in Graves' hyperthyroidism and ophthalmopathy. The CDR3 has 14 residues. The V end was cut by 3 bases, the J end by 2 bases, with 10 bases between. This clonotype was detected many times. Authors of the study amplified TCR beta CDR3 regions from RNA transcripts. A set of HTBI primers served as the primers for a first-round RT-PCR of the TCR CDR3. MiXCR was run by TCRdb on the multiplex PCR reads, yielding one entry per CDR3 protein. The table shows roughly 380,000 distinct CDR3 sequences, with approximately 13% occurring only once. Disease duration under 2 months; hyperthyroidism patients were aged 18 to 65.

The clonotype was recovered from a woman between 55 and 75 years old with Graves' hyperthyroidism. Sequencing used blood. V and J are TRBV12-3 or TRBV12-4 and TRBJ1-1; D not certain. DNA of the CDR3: TGTGCCAGCAGTTTTGGTATCGGAAACACTGAAGCTTTCTTT. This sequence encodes CASSFGIGNTEAFF.